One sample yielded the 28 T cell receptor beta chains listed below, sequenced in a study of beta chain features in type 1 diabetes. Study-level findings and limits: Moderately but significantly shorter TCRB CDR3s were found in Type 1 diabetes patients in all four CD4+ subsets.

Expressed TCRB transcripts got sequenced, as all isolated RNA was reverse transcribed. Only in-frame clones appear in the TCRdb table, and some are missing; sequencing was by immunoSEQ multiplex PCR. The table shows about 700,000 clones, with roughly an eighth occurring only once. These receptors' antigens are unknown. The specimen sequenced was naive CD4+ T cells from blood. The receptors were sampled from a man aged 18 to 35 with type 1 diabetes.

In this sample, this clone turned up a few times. CDR3 DNA sequence: TGTGCCAGCAGGCAATCTGGGGCCAACGTCCTGACTTTC. It is translated as CASRQSGANVLTF. The chain is built from TRBV28 and TRBJ2-6; D remains unclear. Trimming pared 6 bases from V and 1 base from J, leaving 4 bases between. The CDR3 has 13 residues. Germline lookup yields CDR1 MDHEN and CDR2 SYDVKM. Full variable domain (remainder filled in from reference TRBV28 and TRBJ2-6): DVKVTQSSRYLVKRTGEKVFLECVQDMDHENMFWYRQDPGLGLRLIYFSYDVKMKEKGDIPEGYSVSREKKERFSLILESASTNQTSMYLCASRQSGANVLTFGAGSRLTVL.

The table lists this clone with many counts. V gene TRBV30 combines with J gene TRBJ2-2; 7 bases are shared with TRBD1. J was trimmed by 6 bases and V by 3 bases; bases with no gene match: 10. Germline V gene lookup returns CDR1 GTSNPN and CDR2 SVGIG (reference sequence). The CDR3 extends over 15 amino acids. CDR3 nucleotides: TGTGCCTGGAGATCTCGAGGGGGCATGGCCGGGGAGCTGTTTTTT. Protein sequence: CAWRSRGGMAGELFF.

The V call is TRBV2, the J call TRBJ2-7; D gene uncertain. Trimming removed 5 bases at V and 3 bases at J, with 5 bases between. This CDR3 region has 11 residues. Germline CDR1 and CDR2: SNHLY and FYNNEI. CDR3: CASSPSYEQYF. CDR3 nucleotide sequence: TGTGCCAGCAGTCCAAGCTACGAGCAGTACTTC.

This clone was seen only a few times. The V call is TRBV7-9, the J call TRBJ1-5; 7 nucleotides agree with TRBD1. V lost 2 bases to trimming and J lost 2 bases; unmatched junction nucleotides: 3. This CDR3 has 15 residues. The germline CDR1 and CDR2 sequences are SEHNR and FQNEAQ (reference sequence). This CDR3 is CASSLQGVGNQPQHF. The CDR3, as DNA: TGTGCCAGCAGCTTACAGGGGGTGGGCAATCAGCCCCAGCATTTT.

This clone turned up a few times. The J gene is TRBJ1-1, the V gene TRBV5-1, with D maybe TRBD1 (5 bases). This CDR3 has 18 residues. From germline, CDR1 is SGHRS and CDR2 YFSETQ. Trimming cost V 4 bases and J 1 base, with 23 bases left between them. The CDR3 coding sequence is TGCGCCAGCAGCGCGCGACGGGACGATGAAACTTGGAACACTGAAGCTTTCTTT. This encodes CASSARRDDETWNTEAFF.

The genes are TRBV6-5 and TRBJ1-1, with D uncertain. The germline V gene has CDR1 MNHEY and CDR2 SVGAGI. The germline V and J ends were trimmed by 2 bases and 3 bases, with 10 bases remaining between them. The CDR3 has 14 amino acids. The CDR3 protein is CASSYRREDTEAFF. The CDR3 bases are TGTGCCAGCAGTTACCGGCGGGAGGACACTGAAGCTTTCTTT.

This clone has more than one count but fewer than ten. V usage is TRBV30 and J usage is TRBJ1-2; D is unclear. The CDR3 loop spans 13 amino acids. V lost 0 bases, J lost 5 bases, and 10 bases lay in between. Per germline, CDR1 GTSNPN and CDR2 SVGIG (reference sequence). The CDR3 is CAWSVPTGYGYTF. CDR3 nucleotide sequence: TGTGCCTGGAGTGTCCCCACGGGGTATGGCTACACCTTC.

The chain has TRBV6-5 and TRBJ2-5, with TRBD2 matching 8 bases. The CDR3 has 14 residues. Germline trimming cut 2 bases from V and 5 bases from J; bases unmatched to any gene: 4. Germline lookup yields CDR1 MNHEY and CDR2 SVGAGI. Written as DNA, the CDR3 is TGTGCCAGCAGTTACCGGGGGGGGTTTGAGACCCAGTACTTC. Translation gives CASSYRGGFETQYF.

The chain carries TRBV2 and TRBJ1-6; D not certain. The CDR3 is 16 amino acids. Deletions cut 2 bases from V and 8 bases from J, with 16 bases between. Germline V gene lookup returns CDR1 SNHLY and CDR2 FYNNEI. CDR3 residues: CASSEQPGPSDSPLHF. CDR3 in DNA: TGTGCCAGCAGTGAACAGCCAGGCCCCTCTGATTCACCCCTCCACTTT. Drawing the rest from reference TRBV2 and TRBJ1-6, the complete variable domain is EPEVTQTPSHQVTQMGQEVILRCVPISNHLYFYWYRQILGQKVEFLVSFYNNEISEKSEIFDDQFSVERPDGSNFTLKIRSTKLEDSAMYFCASSEQPGPSDSPLHFGNGTRLTVT.

CDR3 nucleotides: TGTGCCAGCAGTGACAGGGGCGAGCAGTACTTC. Translation gives CASSDRGEQYF. The chain joins TRBV27 to TRBJ2-7; TRBD1 matches at 8 bases. CDR1 is MNHEY and CDR2 is SMNVEV in the germline V gene (reference sequence). The CDR3 consists of 11 residues. With 5 bases clipped from V and 6 bases from J, the junction kept 0 bases outside the gene matches.

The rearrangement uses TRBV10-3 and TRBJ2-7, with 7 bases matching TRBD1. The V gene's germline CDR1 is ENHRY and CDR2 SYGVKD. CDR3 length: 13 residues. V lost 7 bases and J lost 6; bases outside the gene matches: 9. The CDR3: CAIKGQGEGEQYF. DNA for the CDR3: TGTGCCATCAAAGGGCAGGGGGAAGGCGAGCAGTACTTC.

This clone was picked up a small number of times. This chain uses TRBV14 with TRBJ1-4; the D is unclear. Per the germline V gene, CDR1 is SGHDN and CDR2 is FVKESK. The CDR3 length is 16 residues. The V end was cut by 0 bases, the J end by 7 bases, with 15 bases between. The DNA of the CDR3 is TGTGCCAGCAGCCAAGAGGACTTCTATCGGGTTGAAAAACTGTTTTTT. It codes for CASSQEDFYRVEKLFF.

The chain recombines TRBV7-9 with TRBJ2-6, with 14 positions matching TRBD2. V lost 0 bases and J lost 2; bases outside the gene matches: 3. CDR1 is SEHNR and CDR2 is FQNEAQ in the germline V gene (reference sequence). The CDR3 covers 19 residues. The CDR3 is CASSLALGLAGAGANVLTF. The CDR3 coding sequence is TGTGCCAGCAGCTTAGCTCTGGGACTAGCGGGAGCTGGGGCCAACGTCCTGACTTTC.

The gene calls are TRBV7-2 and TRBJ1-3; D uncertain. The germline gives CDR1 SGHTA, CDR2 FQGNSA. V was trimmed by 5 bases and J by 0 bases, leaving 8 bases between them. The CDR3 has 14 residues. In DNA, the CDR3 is TGTGCCAGCAGCCCCCAGTTCTCTGGAAACACCATATATTTT. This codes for CASSPQFSGNTIYF.

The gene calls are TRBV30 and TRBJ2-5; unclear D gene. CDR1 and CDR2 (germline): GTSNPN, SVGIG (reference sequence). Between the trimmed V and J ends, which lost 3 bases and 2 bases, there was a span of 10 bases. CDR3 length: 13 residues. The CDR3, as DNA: TGTGCCTGGAGGGGTGGGGTTCAAGAGACCCAGTACTTC. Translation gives CAWRGGVQETQYF.

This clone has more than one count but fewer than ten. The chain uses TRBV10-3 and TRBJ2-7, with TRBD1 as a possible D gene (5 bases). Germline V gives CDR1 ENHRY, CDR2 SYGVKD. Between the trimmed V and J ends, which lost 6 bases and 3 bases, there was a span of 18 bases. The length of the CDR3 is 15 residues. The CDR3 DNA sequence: TGTGCCATCAGCCCGCTGGGGCAGCACCTCTACGAGCAGTACTTC. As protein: CAISPLGQHLYEQYF.

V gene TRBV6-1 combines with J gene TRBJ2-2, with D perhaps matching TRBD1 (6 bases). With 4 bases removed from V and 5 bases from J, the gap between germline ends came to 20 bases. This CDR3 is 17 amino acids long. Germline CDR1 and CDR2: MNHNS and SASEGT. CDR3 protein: CASSANPDRWWTGELFF. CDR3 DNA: TGTGCCAGCAGTGCAAACCCCGACAGGTGGTGGACCGGGGAGCTGTTTTTT.

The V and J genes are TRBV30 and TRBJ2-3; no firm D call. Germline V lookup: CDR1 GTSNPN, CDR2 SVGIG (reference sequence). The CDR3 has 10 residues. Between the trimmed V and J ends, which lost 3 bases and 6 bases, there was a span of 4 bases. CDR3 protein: CAWSHDTQYF. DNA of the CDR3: TGTGCCTGGAGCCACGATACGCAGTATTTT.

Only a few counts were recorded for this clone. The CDR3 sequence: CATSPDKNYGYTF. In DNA, the CDR3 is TGTGCCACCAGCCCTGACAAGAACTATGGCTACACCTTC. The chain has TRBV15 and TRBJ1-2; D not resolved. Trimming left V 5 bases short and J 2 bases short, with 9 bases between. This CDR3 spans 13 amino acids. Germline V gene sequence: CDR1 LNHNV, CDR2 YYDKDF (reference sequence).

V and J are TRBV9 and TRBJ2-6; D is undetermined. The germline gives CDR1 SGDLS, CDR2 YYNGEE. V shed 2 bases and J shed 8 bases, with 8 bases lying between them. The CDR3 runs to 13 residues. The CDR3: CASSVATSNVLTF. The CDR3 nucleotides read TGTGCCAGCAGCGTTGCCACGTCCAACGTCCTGACTTTC. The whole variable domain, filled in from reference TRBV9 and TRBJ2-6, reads DSGVTQTPKHLITATGQRVTLRCSPRSGDLSVYWYQQSLDQGLQFLIQYYNGEERAKGNILERFSAQQFPDLHSELNLSSLELGDSALYFCASSVATSNVLTFGAGSRLTVL.

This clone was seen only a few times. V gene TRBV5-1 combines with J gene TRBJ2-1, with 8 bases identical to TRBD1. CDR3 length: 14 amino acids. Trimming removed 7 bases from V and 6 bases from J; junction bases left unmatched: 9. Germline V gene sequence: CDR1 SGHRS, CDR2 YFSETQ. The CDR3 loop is CASYPTGVANEQFF. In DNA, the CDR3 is TGCGCCAGCTACCCGACAGGGGTTGCCAATGAGCAGTTCTTC.

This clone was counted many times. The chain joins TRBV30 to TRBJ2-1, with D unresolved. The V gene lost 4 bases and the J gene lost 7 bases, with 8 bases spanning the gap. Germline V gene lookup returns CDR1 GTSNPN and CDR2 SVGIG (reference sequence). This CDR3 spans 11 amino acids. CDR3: CAWNNVNEQFF. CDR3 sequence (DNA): TGTGCCTGGAACAACGTGAATGAGCAGTTCTTC.

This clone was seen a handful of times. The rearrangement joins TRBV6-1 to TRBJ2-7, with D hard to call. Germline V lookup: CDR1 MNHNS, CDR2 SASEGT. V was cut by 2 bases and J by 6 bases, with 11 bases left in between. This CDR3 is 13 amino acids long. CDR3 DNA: TGTGCCAGCAGTGAATCTTTCCGTAGCGAGCAGTACTTC. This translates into CASSESFRSEQYF.

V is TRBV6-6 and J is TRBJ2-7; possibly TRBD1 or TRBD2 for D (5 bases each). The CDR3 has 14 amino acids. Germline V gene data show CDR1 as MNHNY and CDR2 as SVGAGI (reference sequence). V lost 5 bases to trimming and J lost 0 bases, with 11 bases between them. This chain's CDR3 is CASSRDLFSYEQYF. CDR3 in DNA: TGTGCCAGCAGTCGGGACCTCTTCTCCTACGAGCAGTACTTC.

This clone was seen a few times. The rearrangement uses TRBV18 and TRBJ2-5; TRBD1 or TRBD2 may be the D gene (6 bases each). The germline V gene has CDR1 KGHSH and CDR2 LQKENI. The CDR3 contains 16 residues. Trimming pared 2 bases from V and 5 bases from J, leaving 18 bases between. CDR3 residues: CASSPAWGANWETQYF. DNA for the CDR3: TGTGCCAGCTCACCAGCTTGGGGGGCCAATTGGGAGACCCAGTACTTC.

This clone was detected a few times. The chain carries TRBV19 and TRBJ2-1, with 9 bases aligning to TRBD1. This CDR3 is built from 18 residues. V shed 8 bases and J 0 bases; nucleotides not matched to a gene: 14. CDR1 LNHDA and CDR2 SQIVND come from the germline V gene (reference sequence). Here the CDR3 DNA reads TGTGCCAGTGGCCTTCCGAGGGAGACAGGGGGCTCCTACAATGAGCAGTTCTTC. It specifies CASGLPRETGGSYNEQFF.

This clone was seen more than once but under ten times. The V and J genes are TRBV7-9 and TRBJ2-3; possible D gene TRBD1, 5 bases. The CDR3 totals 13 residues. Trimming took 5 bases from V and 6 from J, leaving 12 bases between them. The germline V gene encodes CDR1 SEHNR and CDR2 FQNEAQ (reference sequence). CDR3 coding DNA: TGTGCCAGCAGCGCAATTGGGGCGGATACGCAGTATTTT. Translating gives CASSAIGADTQYF.

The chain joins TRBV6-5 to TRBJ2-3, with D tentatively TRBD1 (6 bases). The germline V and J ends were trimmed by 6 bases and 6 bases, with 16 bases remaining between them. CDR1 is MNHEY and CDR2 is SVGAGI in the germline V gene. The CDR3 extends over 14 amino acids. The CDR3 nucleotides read TGTGCCAGCAGCCCACCCGGACAGACTGATACGCAGTATTTT. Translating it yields CASSPPGQTDTQYF.